These 2 T cell receptor beta chains share one sample of origin, sequenced in a study of blood T cell repertoires in COVID-19. Libraries were prepared by immunoSEQ multiplex PCR; TCRdb keeps only in-frame clonotypes and omits some of them. Among about 150,000 clones listed, 75% to 90% were seen once. Sequenced sample: peripheral blood. The receptors originated from a man older than 75 with acute or convalescent COVID-19.

The rearrangement joins TRBV5-1 to TRBJ2-5, with 8 bases identical to TRBD1. Germline V CDR1 and CDR2: SGHRS, YFSETQ. This CDR3 comprises 16 residues. V shed 1 base and J 5 bases; nucleotides not matched to a gene: 10. For the CDR3, the DNA is TGCGCCAGCAGCTTGCCTGCCCAGGGGGCAGCGGAGACCCAGTACTTC. Its translation: CASSLPAQGAAETQYF.

This sequence joins TRBV12-3 or TRBV12-4 and TRBJ2-6; no clear D. V was clipped by 6 bases and J by 0 bases, with 3 bases between them. CDR3 size: 13 residues. CDR3 region: CASSRSGANVLTF. CDR3 bases: TGTGCCAGCAGCCGCTCTGGGGCCAACGTCCTGACTTTC.